Listed below are T cell receptor beta chains from one sample, sequenced in a study of shared clonotypes between healthy human individuals. Some clones are missing from TCRdb's copy, which holds only in-frame ones; the method was immunoSEQ multiplex PCR. This table holds tens of thousands of clones, 62% found once. Sequenced: memory CD8+ T cells sorted from blood. These receptors all come from a man between 25 and 39 years old in good health. Each CDR3 is given with its conserved first and last residue. The D gene is left open where the match is weak. Part of the rows lack a size; the others show once, few, many or a class for expanded clones.

j_call,clone_size,d_call,v_call,cdr3_nt,cdr3_aa
TRBJ2-7,-,-,TRBV7-6,TGTGCCAGCAGCTTAGATTCAGGGTACGAGCAGTACTTC,CASSLDSGYEQYF
TRBJ2-1,-,-,TRBV7-9,TGTGCCAGCAGCCGACCAGGAGCTGCGCAGGGGTTAGCCTACAATGAGCAGTTCTTC,CASSRPGAAQGLAYNEQFF
TRBJ2-3,few,TRBD2,TRBV15,TGTGCCACCAGCAGAGGGAGAGCGGGAGGGCCAGATACGCAGTATTTT,CATSRGRAGGPDTQYF
TRBJ2-3,-,-,TRBV18,TGTGCCAGCTCACCTTCTAGCACAGATACGCAGTATTTT,CASSPSSTDTQYF
TRBJ1-5,-,-,TRBV10-2,TGCGCCAGCAGTGAACAGGGCTATGGTCAGCCCCAGCATTTT,CASSEQGYGQPQHF
TRBJ1-5,-,-,TRBV19,TGTGCCAGTAGTATGGGGGGTGTGAGCAATCAGCCCCAGCATTTT,CASSMGGVSNQPQHF
TRBJ1-1,many,-,TRBV7-9,TGTGCCAGCAGCCCCACCGGCACTGAAGCTTTCTTT,CASSPTGTEAFF
TRBJ2-5,-,TRBD1,TRBV7-1,TGTGCCAGCAGTTCGGGACAGTTTGAGACCCAGTACTTC,CASSSGQFETQYF
TRBJ2-1,once,TRBD2,TRBV6-5,TGTGCCAGCAGTTTCCCTGGACTAGCGGGAGGGTATGAGCAGTTCTTC,CASSFPGLAGGYEQFF
TRBJ2-7,once,TRBD1,TRBV5-4,TGTGCCAGCAGCTTGTCCAGGGGGCAGTACGAGCAGTACTTC,CASSLSRGQYEQYF
TRBJ2-7,-,-,TRBV4-2,TGTGCCAGCAGCCAAGAGGGCGGAACCCCCTCCTACGAGCAGTACTTC,CASSQEGGTPSYEQYF
TRBJ2-5,few,-,TRBV6-6,TGTGCCAGCAGTTACTCGAATGGCCCCCTGGGGACCCAGTACTTC,CASSYSNGPLGTQYF
TRBJ1-1,-,-,TRBV29-1,TGCAGCGGTAACCCGGGACCCCTGAACACTGAAGCTTTCTTT,CSGNPGPLNTEAFF